The 20 T cell receptor beta chains presented below share a single source sample, sequenced in a study of Graves' ophthalmopathy and Graves' hyperthyroidism. RNA transcripts were the template, and TCR beta CDR3 regions were amplified from them. Second-round multiplex PCR followed a first-round RT-PCR using HTBI primers. MiXCR was run by TCRdb on the multiplex PCR reads, yielding one entry per CDR3 protein. The sample records about 1.2 million distinct CDR3 sequences, about 40% being singletons. Material for sequencing was peripheral blood or thyroid tissue (not recorded which). The receptors shown here come from an adult man with Graves' hyperthyroidism.

This clonotype was detected ten times or more. The chain recombines TRBV7-2 with TRBJ1-4; D perhaps matches TRBD1 (5 bases). This CDR3 is built from 16 residues. Trimming removed 6 bases at V and 0 bases at J, with 14 bases between. Germline CDR1 and CDR2: SGHTA and FQGNSA. CDR3 residues: CASRKTKGPTNEKLFF. The CDR3, as DNA: TGTGCCAGCAGGAAAACTAAGGGACCAACTAATGAAAAACTGTTTTTT.

This clonotype was detected many times. CDR3 loop: CASSIATAQPQHF. In DNA, the CDR3 is TGTGCCAGTAGTATCGCGACAGCTCAGCCCCAGCATTTT. The chain uses TRBV19 and TRBJ1-5; D possibly corresponds to TRBD1 (5 bases). CDR1 is LNHDA and CDR2 is SQIVND in the germline V gene (reference sequence). The length of the CDR3 is 13 residues. V shed 3 bases and J shed 6 bases, with 9 bases lying between them.

The chain recombines TRBV11-2 with TRBJ1-5, with D perhaps matching TRBD1 (6 bases). Germline V gene data show CDR1 as SGHAT and CDR2 as FQNNGV. The CDR3 spans 16 residues. The V end lost 0 bases, the J end lost 7 bases, and 16 bases lay between the germline ends. This chain's CDR3 is CASSLEDGQGKQPQHF. For the CDR3, the DNA is TGTGCCAGCAGCTTAGAGGATGGGCAGGGGAAGCAGCCCCAGCATTTT. Drawing the rest from reference TRBV11-2 and TRBJ1-5, the complete variable domain is EAGVAQSPRYKIIEKRQSVAFWCNPISGHATLYWYQQILGQGPKLLIQFQNNGVVDDSQLPKDRFSAERLKGVDSTLKIQPAKLEDSAVYLCASSLEDGQGKQPQHFGDGTRLSIL.

This clonotype has a count of ten or more. The chain couples TRBV7-8 to TRBJ2-7, with D uncertain. The V gene lost 1 base and the J gene lost 3 bases, with 10 bases spanning the gap. The CDR3 length is 14 residues. The germline CDR1 and CDR2 sequences are SGHVS and FQNEAQ. In DNA, the CDR3 is TGTGCCAGCAGCTTAGATCCAGGATTCTACGAGCAGTACTTC. This encodes CASSLDPGFYEQYF.

Many counts were recorded for this clonotype. The chain uses TRBV25-1 and TRBJ1-6; D unresolved. Between the trimmed V and J ends, which lost 2 bases and 3 bases, there was a span of 8 bases. The length of the CDR3 is 15 residues. The germline V gene has CDR1 MGHDK and CDR2 SYGVNS. DNA of the CDR3: TGTGCCAGCAGTGAAGCTCGGGGCTATAATTCACCCCTCCACTTT. The encoded protein is CASSEARGYNSPLHF. The variable domain in full, completed from reference TRBV25-1 and TRBJ1-6, reads EADIYQTPRYLVIGTGKKITLECSQTMGHDKMYWYQQDPGMELHLIHYSYGVNSTEKGDLSSESTVSRIRTEHFPLTLESARPSHTSQYLCASSEARGYNSPLHFGNGTRLTVT.

This clonotype was counted a few times. The V call is TRBV7-6, the J call TRBJ2-2; 8 bases agree with TRBD2. The CDR3 totals 18 residues. V lost 2 bases, J lost 6 bases, and 14 bases stayed unmatched. Germline V gene lookup returns CDR1 SGHVS and CDR2 FNYEAQ. The DNA of the CDR3 is TGTGCCAGCAGCTTAAGGCCTCCGGGAGGGCCCTTCGCCGGGGAGCTGTTTTTT. This encodes CASSLRPPGGPFAGELFF.

The V call is TRBV12-3 or TRBV12-4, the J call TRBJ1-2, with TRBD1 identical over 9 bases. The CDR3 has 13 amino acids. V trimming: 6 bases; J trimming: 8 bases; junction bases outside the gene matches: 7. The CDR3 loop is CASSIQGARGYTF. The CDR3 DNA reads TGTGCCAGCAGCATACAGGGGGCGCGGGGCTACACCTTC.

This clonotype has a count of ten or more. The chain recombines TRBV13 with TRBJ1-6; 11 positions match TRBD1. The trim removed 5 bases at V and 7 bases at J, leaving 4 bases unmatched. The CDR3 sequence is 15 residues long. Germline lookup yields CDR1 PRHDT and CDR2 FYEKMQ (reference sequence). Written as DNA, the CDR3 is TGTGCCAGCAGCATTAGGACAGGGGGCAATTCACCCCTCCACTTT. As protein: CASSIRTGGNSPLHF.

This clonotype was detected ten times or more. The V gene is TRBV24-1, the J gene TRBJ1-1; D uncertain. V dropped 9 bases and J dropped 0 bases, with 13 bases sitting between them. Germline CDR1 KGHDR, CDR2 SFDVKD. The CDR3 has 14 residues. This CDR3 reads CATSESDMNTEAFF. CDR3 DNA: TGTGCCACCTCGGAGTCGGATATGAACACTGAAGCTTTCTTT.

The chain couples TRBV5-1 to TRBJ1-6, with D perhaps matching TRBD1 (6 bases). The V and J ends lost 2 bases and 9 bases respectively, with 15 bases between them. This CDR3 is built from 15 residues. Germline V gene data show CDR1 as SGHRS and CDR2 as YFSETQ. In DNA form, the CDR3 reads TGCGCCAGCAGCTTCTCGGACCTGGGGGCTTCACCCCTCCACTTT. It is translated as CASSFSDLGASPLHF.

This clonotype was observed many times. This sequence joins TRBV6-7 and TRBJ1-5; D remains unclear. TRBV6-7 belongs to the ORF category, with a function that is uncertain. V lost 2 bases and J lost 1, with 9 bases in between. This CDR3 contains 15 residues. The CDR3 DNA follows: TGTGCCAGCAGTTACCCGAAGCTGAGCAATCAGCCCCAGCATTTT. As protein: CASSYPKLSNQPQHF.

This chain connects TRBV7-9 to TRBJ1-2, with TRBD1 matching 8 bases. The germline CDR1 and CDR2 sequences are SEHNR and FQNEAQ (reference sequence). J lost 8 bases, V lost 2 bases, and 4 bases had no gene match. The CDR3 is 13 amino acids. The CDR3 DNA reads TGTGCCAGCAGCTTACCAGGGGGCAGAGGCTACACCTTC. Protein product: CASSLPGGRGYTF.

At least ten counts were recorded for this clonotype. V gene TRBV4-3 combines with J gene TRBJ1-4; a weak D match, TRBD1 (5 bases). CDR1 and CDR2 (germline): LGHNA, YSLEER. CDR3 size: 16 residues. Trimming cost V 0 bases and J 8 bases, with 16 bases left between them. CDR3 coding DNA: TGCGCCAGCAGCCAAGATGGGGCCGGCGAGACGGAAAAACTGTTTTTT. Translating it yields CASSQDGAGETEKLFF.

As to this clonotype: A much larger clone sits a single nucleotide away, making a read error possible. V is TRBV29-1 and J is TRBJ2-7, with D perhaps TRBD1 (6 bases). This CDR3 is built from 12 residues. Per the germline V gene, CDR1 is SQVTM and CDR2 is ANQGSEA. The DNA of the CDR3 is TGCAGTGCCGAAGGACAGTCCTGCGAGCAGTACTTC. As protein: CSAEGQSCEQYF.

The chain carries TRBV7-9 and TRBJ2-5, with TRBD1 matching over 8 bases. The germline V gene has CDR1 SEHNR and CDR2 FQNEAQ (reference sequence). Trimming removed 5 bases from V and 9 bases from J; junction bases left unmatched: 5. The CDR3 length is 12 residues. The CDR3 coding sequence is TGTGCCAGCAGCCTGGCAGGGGGCGCCCAGTACTTC. This sequence encodes CASSLAGGAQYF.

About this clonotype itself: A junction end diverges from the germline sequence, so it may reflect a read error. The chain uses TRBV4-3 and TRBJ1-3; no reliable D call. Germline V gene sequence: CDR1 LGHNA, CDR2 YSLEER. This CDR3 region has 15 residues. CDR3 DNA: TGCGCCAGCAGCCAAGACGGCGCAACTGGAAACACCATACATTTT. It translates to CASSQDGATGNTIHF.

The chain couples TRBV10-3 to TRBJ2-7, with 9 bases fitting TRBD1. The J call may be in error: the DNA end matches TRBJ2-1 better. The CDR3 runs to 13 residues. Looked up from germline, CDR1 is ENHRY and CDR2 is SYGVKD. The CDR3 is CAISGTGLGEQFF. The DNA of the CDR3 is TGTGCCATCAGCGGGACAGGGCTAGGTGAGCAGTTCTTC.

The rearrangement joins TRBV20-1 to TRBJ2-7; tentative D call: TRBD2 (6 bases). The CDR3 has 13 amino acids. Trimming pared 6 bases from V and 2 bases from J, leaving 14 bases between. Germline-derived CDR1 and CDR2 are DFQATT and SNEGSKA (reference sequence). The CDR3 DNA sequence: TGCAGTGCCGAGGGGCGGGGCACCTACGAGCAGTACTTC. It specifies CSAEGRGTYEQYF.

This clonotype was picked up many times. The J gene is TRBJ1-1, the V gene TRBV7-9; tentative D call: TRBD1 (5 bases). The germline gives CDR1 SEHNR, CDR2 FQNEAQ (reference sequence). CDR3 length equals 16 residues. V lost 5 bases to trimming and J lost 2 bases, with 18 bases between them. DNA for the CDR3: TGTGCCAGCAGCGCCATATTCGGGGCCAGTAACACTGAAGCTTTCTTT. Translating gives CASSAIFGASNTEAFF.

The chain couples TRBV7-2 to TRBJ1-1; 9 nucleotides align to TRBD1. Germline V gene lookup returns CDR1 SGHTA and CDR2 FQGNSA. The ends lost 6 bases at V and 5 bases at J; junction bases unmatched: 7. CDR3 size: 14 residues. The CDR3 DNA reads TGTGCCAGCAGGTCTGGGACAGGGACGACTGAAGCTTTCTTT. Translated: CASRSGTGTTEAFF.